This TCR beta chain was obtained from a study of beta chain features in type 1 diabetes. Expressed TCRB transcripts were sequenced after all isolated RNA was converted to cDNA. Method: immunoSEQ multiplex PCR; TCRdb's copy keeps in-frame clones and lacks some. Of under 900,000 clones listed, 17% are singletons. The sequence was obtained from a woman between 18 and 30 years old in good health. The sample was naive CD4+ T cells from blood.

Here the CDR3 reads CASSLAGGRETQYF. In nucleotides, the CDR3 is TGTGCCAGCAGCTTAGCGGGAGGGCGAGAGACCCAGTACTTC. This sequence joins TRBV7-9 and TRBJ2-5; 7 bases match TRBD2. CDR1 is SEHNR, CDR2 FQNEAQ, per germline (reference sequence). The CDR3 sequence is 14 residues long. Trimming cost V 0 bases and J 4 bases; bases outside gene matches: 2.